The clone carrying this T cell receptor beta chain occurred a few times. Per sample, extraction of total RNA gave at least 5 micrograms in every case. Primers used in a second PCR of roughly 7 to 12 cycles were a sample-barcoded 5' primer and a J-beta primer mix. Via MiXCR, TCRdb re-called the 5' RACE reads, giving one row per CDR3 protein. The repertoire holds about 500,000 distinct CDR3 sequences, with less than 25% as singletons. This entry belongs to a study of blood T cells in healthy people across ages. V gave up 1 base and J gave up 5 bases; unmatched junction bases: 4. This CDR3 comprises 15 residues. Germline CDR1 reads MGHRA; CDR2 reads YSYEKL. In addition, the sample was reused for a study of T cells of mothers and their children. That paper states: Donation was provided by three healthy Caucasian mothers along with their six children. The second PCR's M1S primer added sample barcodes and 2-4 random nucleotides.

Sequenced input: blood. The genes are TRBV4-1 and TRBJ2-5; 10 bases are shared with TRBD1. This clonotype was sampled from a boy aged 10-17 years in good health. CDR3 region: CASSQVTGGEETQYF. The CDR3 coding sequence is TGCGCCAGCAGCCAAGTGACAGGGGGCGAGGAGACCCAGTACTTC.